Listed below are T cell receptor beta chains from one sample, sequenced in a study of tumor-infiltrating lymphocytes in primary liver carcinoma. TCRdb used MiXCR to reprocess the multiplex PCR reads, holding one entry per CDR3 protein. The sample holds about 23,000 distinct CDR3 sequences; roughly 80% are singletons and the top ten take roughly a third. The sample taken for sequencing was liver tumor tissue from sampling region 5. The receptors come from a woman aged 30 to 39 with primary liver carcinoma and hepatitis B virus infection. CDR3s include the opening cysteine and the closing phenylalanine or tryptophan. The D gene is left open where the match is weak. Rows may omit the clone size; those that give it use once, few, many or a size class.

>-|-|TRBV11-1|TRBJ2-7
TGTGTCAGCAGCTTAGTGACGGCCTCCTACGAGCAGTACTTC
CVSSLVTASYEQYF
>-|-|TRBV28|TRBJ2-7
TGTGCCAACAGCCTCCCTTTGGACTGTTGGTACTCCTACGAGCAGTACTTC
CANSLPLDCWYSYEQYF
>-|many|TRBV2|TRBJ2-1
TGTGCCAGCAAACAAGACTCAAATTACAATGAGCAGTCCTTC
CASKQDSNYNEQSF
>TRBD2|-|TRBV4-3|TRBJ2-7
TGCGCCAGCAGCCAGGCTGTGACGGGGGGTCACACTAGCTACGAGCAGCACTTC
CASSQAVTGGHTSYEQHF
>TRBD1|-|TRBV6-5|TRBJ2-2
TGTGCCAGCAGTCCGCGGACAGGATTCATCGGGGAGCTGTTATTT
CASSPRTGFIGELLF
>-|-|TRBV11-2|TRBJ2-7
TGTACCAGCAGCTTAGAAACGAGGAATCTACGCGGACAGTACTTC
CTSSLETRNLRGQYF
>-|-|TRBV4-2|TRBJ2-7
TGTGCCAGCAGCCAAGAAGGGACGGGGCATGGTTACGAGCAGTACTTC
CASSQEGTGHGYEQYF
>TRBD2|-|TRBV5-1|TRBJ2-3
TGCGCCGGCAGCAAAACCTGGCGGGAGTACGATACGCACCATTTT
CAGSKTWREYDTHHF
>-|-|TRBV10-3|TRBJ1-3
TGTACCGTCAGTGAGTCAGCTTCTGGAAACACCATATATTTT
CTVSESASGNTIYF
>TRBD1|many|TRBV7-9|TRBJ2-5
TGTGCCAGCAGGGGACAGGTCTGGGAGGAGACCCAGTACTTC
CASRGQVWEETQYF
>-|-|TRBV28|TRBJ1-6
TGTGCCAGCAACGGGGCAGATTCACTCTTCCACTTT
CASNGADSLFHF
>-|-|TRBV11-2|TRBJ2-3
TGTTCCAGCAACTTAGCCCTAGGGGATACGCAGTATTTT
CSSNLALGDTQYF
>-|-|TRBV4-3|TRBJ2-1
TGCGCCAGCAGCGACACTGAGTTGGTCTATGAGCAGTTCTTC
CASSDTELVYEQFF
>TRBD2|-|TRBV4-3|TRBJ2-2
TGCGCCAGACGCGTACTAGTGGGAGGGCCCCGTTCGAACACCGGGGAGCTGTTTTTT
CARRVLVGGPRSNTGELFF
>-|-|TRBV7-9|TRBJ2-5
TGTGCCAACAGCTTAGGCAGGGGGGGATCCTCCGATGTCCAGACCCAGTACTTC
CANSLGRGGSSDVQTQYF
>-|-|TRBV11-2|TRBJ2-5
TGTGCCAGCAGCTTAGAATCCAAGGGGAGCCAGTACTTC
CASSLESKGSQYF
>TRBD2|-|TRBV28|TRBJ2-7
TGTGCCAGTAGTTTTTTGGGACTAGTGGGAGCTGGCGAGCAGTACTTC
CASSFLGLVGAGEQYF
>-|once|TRBV10-3|TRBJ2-1
TGTGCCATCAATCCCACGGCGACGCGGGATGAGCAGATCTTC
CAINPTATRDEQIF
>-|-|TRBV28|TRBJ2-3
TGTGCCAGCAGGGACCTAATGGATACGCACTATTTT
CASRDLMDTHYF